The rows below give T cell receptor beta chains drawn from one sample of a study of human T cells and chemical hapten exposure. MiXCR was run by TCRdb on the RACE reads, yielding one entry per CDR3 protein. The data show approximately 90,000 distinct CDR3 sequences, about 8% seen once. Sequencing used whole blood, obtained in connection with sensitization to the hapten diphenylcyclopropenone (DPC). The receptors here all came from a man aged 35 to 55 with alopecia areata. Some clones in this sample may be carry-over from other donors' samples. CDR3s leave out the opening cysteine and the closing phenylalanine or tryptophan. Each record gives: J gene, V gene, CDR3 protein.

J gene: TRBJ2-5
V gene: TRBV7-2
CDR3 protein: ASSRGVSGAQETQY

J gene: TRBJ1-2
V gene: TRBV12-3/TRBV12-4
CDR3 protein: ASSTGTVYGYT

J gene: TRBJ2-5
V gene: TRBV7-3
CDR3 protein: ASSLRAVAGGEETQY

J gene: TRBJ1-5
V gene: TRBV7-8
CDR3 protein: ASSLEGGVGQPQH

J gene: TRBJ1-1
V gene: TRBV18
CDR3 protein: ASSPPTDRPSAF

J gene: TRBJ2-5
V gene: TRBV9
CDR3 protein: ASSMDNQETQY

J gene: TRBJ2-3
V gene: TRBV28
CDR3 protein: ASSLGVPGDTQY

J gene: TRBJ1-5
V gene: TRBV19
CDR3 protein: ASSPRGDSNQPQH

J gene: TRBJ2-2
V gene: TRBV7-9
CDR3 protein: ASSLDLAGGRGTGELF

J gene: TRBJ1-1
V gene: TRBV12-3/TRBV12-4
CDR3 protein: ASSFGREAF

J gene: TRBJ1-5
V gene: TRBV7-9
CDR3 protein: ASSSKLPGVGKNQPQH

J gene: TRBJ2-7
V gene: TRBV5-4
CDR3 protein: ASSAVTGGYEQY

J gene: TRBJ2-5
V gene: TRBV3-1
CDR3 protein: ASSQEKGSETQY

J gene: TRBJ2-7
V gene: TRBV7-9
CDR3 protein: ASSSGQTLYEQY

J gene: TRBJ2-5
V gene: TRBV7-6
CDR3 protein: ASSPSGGPETQY

J gene: TRBJ1-4
V gene: TRBV7-9
CDR3 protein: ASSLSKIGEKLF

J gene: TRBJ2-1
V gene: TRBV10-3
CDR3 protein: AISDSRGQYNEQF

J gene: TRBJ2-5
V gene: TRBV7-3
CDR3 protein: ASSLTQEETQY

J gene: TRBJ2-1
V gene: TRBV6-1
CDR3 protein: ASSDTGGRLYNEQF

J gene: TRBJ1-5
V gene: TRBV27
CDR3 protein: ASSMTGYQPQH

J gene: TRBJ2-4
V gene: TRBV4-2
CDR3 protein: ASSQGARGFSKNIQY

J gene: TRBJ1-1
V gene: TRBV29-1
CDR3 protein: SVGGRAIAEAF

J gene: TRBJ2-2
V gene: TRBV25-1
CDR3 protein: ASSEVLAMNTGELF

J gene: TRBJ1-1
V gene: TRBV5-1
CDR3 protein: ASSFITGGQAF

J gene: TRBJ1-4
V gene: TRBV20-1
CDR3 protein: SAPDRGQSNEKLF

J gene: TRBJ2-3
V gene: TRBV29-1
CDR3 protein: SVVSGPADTQY

J gene: TRBJ2-4
V gene: TRBV29-1
CDR3 protein: SVELTGGNIQY

J gene: TRBJ2-3
V gene: TRBV7-2
CDR3 protein: ASRSRDRVTDTQY

J gene: TRBJ1-3
V gene: TRBV9
CDR3 protein: ASSVVDTGNTIY

J gene: TRBJ2-1
V gene: TRBV30
CDR3 protein: AWSTGTGTYNEQF

J gene: TRBJ2-1
V gene: TRBV6-5
CDR3 protein: ASSYYGTGWANEQF

J gene: TRBJ2-3
V gene: TRBV7-9
CDR3 protein: ASSHFSGSADTQY

J gene: TRBJ2-3
V gene: TRBV29-1
CDR3 protein: SVVSGVTDTQY

J gene: TRBJ2-3
V gene: TRBV29-1
CDR3 protein: SVGVAGGRDTQY

J gene: TRBJ2-6
V gene: TRBV28
CDR3 protein: ASSPHRVGANVLT

J gene: TRBJ1-4
V gene: TRBV18
CDR3 protein: ASSPGATEKLF

J gene: TRBJ1-1
V gene: TRBV20-1
CDR3 protein: SGRAWNTEAF